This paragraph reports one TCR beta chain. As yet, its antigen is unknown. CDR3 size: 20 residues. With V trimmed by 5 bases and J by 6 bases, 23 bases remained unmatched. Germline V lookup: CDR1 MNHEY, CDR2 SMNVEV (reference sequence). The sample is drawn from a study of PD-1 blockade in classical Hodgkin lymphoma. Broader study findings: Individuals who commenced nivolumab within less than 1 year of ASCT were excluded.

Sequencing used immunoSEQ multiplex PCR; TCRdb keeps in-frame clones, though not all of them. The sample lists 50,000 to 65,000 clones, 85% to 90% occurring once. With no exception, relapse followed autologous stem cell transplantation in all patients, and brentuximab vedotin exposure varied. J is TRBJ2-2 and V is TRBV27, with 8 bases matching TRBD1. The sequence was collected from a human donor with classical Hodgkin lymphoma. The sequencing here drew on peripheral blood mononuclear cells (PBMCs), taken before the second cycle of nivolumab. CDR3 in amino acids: CASSRLPFDRGLVQAGELFF. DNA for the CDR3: TGTGCCAGCAGTCGACTTCCCTTTGACAGGGGATTAGTTCAGGCCGGGGAGCTGTTTTTT.